The next 26 T cell receptor beta chains were all read from a single sample in a study of a mutant IDH1 vaccine in newly diagnosed glioma. Generated by immunoSEQ multiplex PCR, the TCRdb table keeps only in-frame clones and is missing some. The sample has under 25,000 clones, about 92% seen once. Time point denoted: baseline, week 1 (first vaccination visit). Treatment here: pre-vaccination baseline after standard-of-care therapy. Here the sequenced sample was PBMCs, taken from a glioma patient treated with radiotherapy, temozolomide or both. The receptors come from a man aged 35-49 years with glioma.

A note on this clone: Additional DNA sequences in this sample encode the identical CDR3. The chain recombines TRBV21-1 with TRBJ2-2. TRBV21-1 is a listed pseudogene. The CDR3 length is 16 residues. Here the CDR3 DNA reads TGTGCCAGCAGCAAAGTTGGGGTCCGCGTTGACGGGGAGCTGTTTTTT. Protein: CASSKVGVRVDGELFF.

J is TRBJ2-5 and V is TRBV12-5, with D possibly TRBD1 on 6 matching bases. The CDR3 sequence is 13 residues long. The germline V gene encodes CDR1 LGHNT and CDR2 FRNRAP. Trimming left V 7 bases short and J 0 bases short, with 9 bases between. The CDR3 coding sequence is TGTGCTAGTGTGAGGGGGAACCAAGAGACCCAGTACTTC. This gives the protein CASVRGNQETQYF.

The gene calls are TRBV27 and TRBJ2-5; 9 bases map to TRBD2. The CDR3 is made up of 14 amino acids. Per germline, CDR1 MNHEY and CDR2 SMNVEV (reference sequence). Unmatched junction bases numbered 4, after V lost 6 bases and J lost 2 bases. CDR3 loop: CASRNLAGQETQYF. CDR3 DNA: TGTGCCAGCAGGAATCTAGCGGGACAAGAGACCCAGTACTTC.

The chain couples TRBV6-1 to TRBJ1-4, with a weak D call TRBD1 (5 bases). CDR3 size: 18 residues. Germline V gives CDR1 MNHNS, CDR2 SASEGT. V dropped 1 base and J dropped 8 bases, with 23 bases sitting between them. CDR3 region: CASSEVEPGPGPSEKLFF. In nucleotides, the CDR3 is TGTGCCAGCAGTGAAGTGGAACCGGGACCGGGACCTTCGGAAAAACTGTTTTTT.

V and J are TRBV15 and TRBJ1-2, with D possibly TRBD1 on 6 matching bases. The CDR3 sequence is 18 residues long. CDR1 is LNHNV, CDR2 YYDKDF, per germline (reference sequence). V was shortened by 5 bases and J by 1 base, with 23 bases between the two germline ends. The CDR3 DNA is TGTGCCACCAGCTCCTGGGGGGTGCCAGGGGACATTAACTATGGCTACACCTTC. Protein sequence: CATSSWGVPGDINYGYTF.

The V gene is TRBV4-1, the J gene TRBJ1-2, with D possibly TRBD1 on 5 matching bases. Germline loops: CDR1 MGHRA, CDR2 YSYEKL. This CDR3 is 14 amino acids long. V lost 4 bases, J lost 6 bases, and 15 bases lay in between. DNA for the CDR3: TGCGCCAGCAGCCCAGGGCTCCAGAGAGATGGCTACACCTTC. Protein product: CASSPGLQRDGYTF.

The chain links TRBV7-8 to TRBJ2-7; TRBD2 agrees at 10 bases. The V gene's germline CDR1 is SGHVS and CDR2 FQNEAQ. The CDR3 runs to 15 residues. J lost 3 bases, V lost 5 bases, and 7 bases had no gene match. In DNA form, the CDR3 reads TGTGCCAGCAGCGCAACTAGCGGGGCCAACTACGAGCAGTACTTC. It codes for CASSATSGANYEQYF.

The table lists this clone with a count of one. The chain joins TRBV10-3 to TRBJ2-3, with 11 bases matching TRBD2. The V gene end was trimmed by 2 bases and the J gene end by 9 bases; junction bases not matched to a gene: 4. Germline assignment: CDR1 ENHRY and CDR2 SYGVKD. The CDR3 runs to 14 residues. The CDR3, as DNA: TGTGCCATCAGTGAGACTAGCGGGAGTGCCACGCAGTATTTT. This translates into CAISETSGSATQYF.

The chain recombines TRBV2 with TRBJ1-5; no clear D. The CDR3 totals 12 residues. V gave up 3 bases and J gave up 0 bases, with 0 bases separating them. Per germline, CDR1 SNHLY and CDR2 FYNNEI. For the CDR3, the DNA is TGTGCCAGCAGTGATAGCAATCAGCCCCAGCATTTT. It translates to CASSDSNQPQHF.

The chain is built from TRBV6-1 and TRBJ2-1; TRBD2 agrees at 7 bases. J was trimmed by 2 bases and V by 0 bases; bases with no gene match: 1. CDR3 length: 15 residues. CDR1 is MNHNS, CDR2 SASEGT, per germline. The CDR3, as DNA: TGTGCCAGCAGTGAAGCAAGCGGGACCTACAATGAGCAGTTCTTC. Its protein product is CASSEASGTYNEQFF.

The rearrangement links TRBV4-2 to TRBJ1-2, with D hard to call. The CDR3 is 16 residues long. The V gene's germline CDR1 is LGHNA and CDR2 YNFKEQ. The V end lost 0 bases, the J end lost 3 bases, and 14 bases lay between the germline ends. CDR3 sequence: CASSQEAGSLYYGYTF. CDR3 in DNA: TGTGCCAGCAGCCAAGAGGCTGGCAGTTTATACTATGGCTACACCTTC.

The rearrangement links TRBV2 to TRBJ2-5; 10 positions agree with TRBD2. J gave up 7 bases and V 1 base, and 12 bases lay outside the gene matches. CDR1 and CDR2 (germline): SNHLY, FYNNEI. The CDR3 is 17 amino acids. The CDR3: CASSEVRSSGSWGTQYF. The CDR3 DNA is TGTGCCAGCAGTGAAGTGAGATCTAGCGGGAGCTGGGGGACCCAGTACTTC.

This chain joins TRBV6-4 and TRBJ2-5, with 13 bases that match TRBD2. This CDR3 has 19 amino acids. CDR1 and CDR2 from the germline V gene are MRHNA and SNTAGT. After removal of 2 bases from V and 2 bases from J, the junction contained 11 bases not matched to a gene. This chain's CDR3 is CASSDRRVGTSGEQETQYF. The CDR3 coding sequence is TGTGCCAGCAGTGACCGGCGAGTGGGGACTAGCGGGGAACAAGAGACCCAGTACTTC.

This chain joins TRBV9 and TRBJ1-2, with D perhaps matching TRBD1 (5 bases). The CDR3 contains 16 residues. The V end lost 3 bases, the J end lost 4 bases, and 19 bases lay between the germline ends. Germline values: CDR1 SGDLS, CDR2 YYNGEE. CDR3 protein: CASSELSGRDGYGYTF. For the CDR3, the DNA is TGTGCCAGCAGCGAGCTTTCAGGGCGGGATGGCTATGGCTACACCTTC.

The rearrangement uses TRBV10-3 and TRBJ2-3; D remains ambiguous. Deletions cut 4 bases from V and 0 bases from J, with 14 bases between. CDR1 and CDR2 (germline): ENHRY, SYGVKD. The CDR3 has 16 amino acids. Here the CDR3 reads CAISGTDDTSTDTQYF. The CDR3 DNA sequence: TGTGCCATCAGTGGGACGGACGATACTAGCACAGATACGCAGTATTTT.

The rearrangement joins TRBV7-2 to TRBJ2-7; D perhaps matches TRBD2 (5 bases). The V gene lost 1 base and the J gene lost 3 bases, with 10 bases spanning the gap. The V gene's germline CDR1 is SGHTA and CDR2 FQGNSA. This CDR3 has 14 residues. The CDR3 DNA reads TGTGCCAGCAGCTTAGTCCTAGCTGGCTACGAGCAGTACTTC. It codes for CASSLVLAGYEQYF. Complete variable domain (other parts from reference TRBV7-2 and TRBJ2-7): GAGVSQSPSNKVTEKGKDVELRCDPISGHTALYWYRQSLGQGLEFLIYFQGNSAPDKSGLPSDRFSAERTGGSVSTLTIQRTQQEDSAVYLCASSLVLAGYEQYFGPGTRLTVT.

This rearrangement joins TRBV11-3 to TRBJ2-5, with D possibly being TRBD2 (7 bases). Germline values: CDR1 SGHNT, CDR2 YENEEA. The CDR3 runs to 15 residues. The V end lost 5 bases, the J end lost 5 bases, and 18 bases lay between the germline ends. CDR3 loop: CASSPPQGRGETQYF. CDR3 nucleotides: TGTGCCAGCAGCCCCCCCCAGGGGAGGGGCGAGACCCAGTACTTC.

This chain connects TRBV19 to TRBJ1-5; tentatively, D is TRBD1 (5 bases). CDR3 length: 15 amino acids. Trimming cost V 0 bases and J 6 bases, with 12 bases left between them. Looked up from germline, CDR1 is LNHDA and CDR2 is SQIVND (reference sequence). Here the CDR3 reads CASSIDGRVGQPQHF. The CDR3 DNA is TGTGCCAGTAGTATAGACGGCAGGGTTGGTCAGCCCCAGCATTTT.

The chain has TRBV5-1 and TRBJ1-6; TRBD1 is a possible D gene (6 bases). In germline, CDR1 is SGHRS, CDR2 YFSETQ. There are 19 residues in the CDR3. V shed 2 bases and J shed 0 bases, with 18 bases lying between them. The CDR3 sequence: CASSLDPGQPSSYNSPLHF. The CDR3 DNA reads TGCGCCAGCAGCTTAGATCCGGGACAACCTAGCTCCTATAATTCACCCCTCCACTTT.

This chain joins TRBV5-1 and TRBJ2-7, with 9 positions matching TRBD1. CDR3 length: 15 amino acids. V lost 4 bases to trimming and J lost 2 bases; unmatched junction nucleotides: 7. From germline, CDR1 is SGHRS and CDR2 YFSETQ. The CDR3 here is CASSPGQGITYEQYF. CDR3 in DNA: TGCGCCAGCAGCCCCGGACAGGGGATAACCTACGAGCAGTACTTC.

V gene TRBV9 combines with J gene TRBJ1-2; maybe TRBD1 (5 bases). The CDR3 totals 15 residues. The V end was cut by 3 bases, the J end by 9 bases, with 21 bases between. Germline lookup yields CDR1 SGDLS and CDR2 YYNGEE. CDR3: CASSGLGTVVDSYTF. The CDR3 DNA follows: TGTGCCAGCAGCGGTTTGGGGACGGTGGTTGACAGCTACACCTTC.

This clone turned up a few times. The V gene is TRBV29-1, the J gene TRBJ2-7; D not certain. This CDR3 is 15 amino acids long. Trimming cost V 1 base and J 3 bases, with 16 bases left between them. CDR1 SQVTM and CDR2 ANQGSEA come from the germline V gene. CDR3: CSVEAPGPTFYEQYF. CDR3 nucleotide sequence: TGCAGCGTTGAAGCACCGGGCCCGACGTTCTACGAGCAGTACTTC.

This clone occurred once. The chain combines TRBV10-3 with TRBJ2-7; D gene unclear. The CDR3 is 11 amino acids. In germline, CDR1 is ENHRY, CDR2 SYGVKD. V was shortened by 10 bases and J by 2 bases, with 9 bases between the two germline ends. The CDR3 sequence: CASASAYEQYF. The CDR3 coding sequence is TGTGCCAGCGCCAGCGCCTACGAGCAGTACTTC.

The J gene is TRBJ2-2, the V gene TRBV7-6; tentatively, D is TRBD1 (6 bases). This CDR3 contains 15 residues. Germline V gives CDR1 SGHVS, CDR2 FNYEAQ. Trimming took off 2 bases at V and 0 bases at J, with 7 bases between the two ends. The CDR3 loop reads CASSLRTANTGELFF. CDR3 coding DNA: TGTGCCAGCAGCTTAAGGACAGCGAACACCGGGGAGCTGTTTTTT.

The chain carries TRBV7-2 and TRBJ2-7; no firm D call. This CDR3 has 14 amino acids. Germline V gene lookup returns CDR1 SGHTA and CDR2 FQGNSA. The V gene lost 5 bases and the J gene lost 2 bases, with 13 bases spanning the gap. The CDR3 DNA reads TGTGCCAGCAGCGTTAAGACTGGCGCCTACGAGCAGTACTTC. Amino acids: CASSVKTGAYEQYF.

This clone was seen more than once but under ten times. The rearrangement links TRBV27 to TRBJ1-2, with D perhaps matching TRBD1 (5 bases). Looked up from germline, CDR1 is MNHEY and CDR2 is SMNVEV (reference sequence). V gave up 8 bases and J gave up 8 bases, with 18 bases separating them. This CDR3 is built from 13 residues. The CDR3 sequence: CASAVSRDGGYTF. CDR3 sequence (DNA): TGTGCCAGCGCCGTGAGTCGGGACGGAGGCTACACCTTC.